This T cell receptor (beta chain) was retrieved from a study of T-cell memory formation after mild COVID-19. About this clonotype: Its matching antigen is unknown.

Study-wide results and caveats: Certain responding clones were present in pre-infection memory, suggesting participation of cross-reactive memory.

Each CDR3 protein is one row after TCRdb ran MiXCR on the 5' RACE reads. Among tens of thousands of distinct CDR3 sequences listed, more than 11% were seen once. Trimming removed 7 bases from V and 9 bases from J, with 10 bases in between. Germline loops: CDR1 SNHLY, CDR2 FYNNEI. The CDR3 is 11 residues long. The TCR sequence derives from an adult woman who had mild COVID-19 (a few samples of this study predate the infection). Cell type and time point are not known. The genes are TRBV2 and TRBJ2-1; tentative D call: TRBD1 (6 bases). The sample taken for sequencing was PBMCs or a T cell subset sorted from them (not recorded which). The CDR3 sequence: CASIQGSEQFF. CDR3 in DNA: TGTGCCAGCATTCAGGGGTCTGAGCAGTTCTTC.